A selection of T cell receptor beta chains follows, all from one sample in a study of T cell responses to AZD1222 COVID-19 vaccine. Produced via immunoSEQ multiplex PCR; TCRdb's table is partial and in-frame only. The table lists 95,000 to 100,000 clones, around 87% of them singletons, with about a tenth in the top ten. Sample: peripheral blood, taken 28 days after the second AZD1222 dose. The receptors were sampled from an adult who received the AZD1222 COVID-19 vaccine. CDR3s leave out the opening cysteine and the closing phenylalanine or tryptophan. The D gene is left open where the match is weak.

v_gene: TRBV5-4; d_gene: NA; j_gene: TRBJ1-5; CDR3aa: ASSWEGARQPQH
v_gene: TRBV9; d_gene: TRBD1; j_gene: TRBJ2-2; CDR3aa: ASREGAGTGELF
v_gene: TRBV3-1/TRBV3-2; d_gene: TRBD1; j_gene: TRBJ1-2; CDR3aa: ASSQDTAVQGAGYT
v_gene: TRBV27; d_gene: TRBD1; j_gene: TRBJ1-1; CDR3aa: ASTGTGEEAF
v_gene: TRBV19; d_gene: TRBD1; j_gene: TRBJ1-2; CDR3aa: ASSPRTGGQSSYT
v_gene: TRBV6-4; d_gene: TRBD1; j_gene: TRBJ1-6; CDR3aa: ASIVGQDYNNSPLH
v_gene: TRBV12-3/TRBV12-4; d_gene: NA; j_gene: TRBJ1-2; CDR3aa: ASSFPSKYGYT
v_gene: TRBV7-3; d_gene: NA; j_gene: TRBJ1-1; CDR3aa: ASSIAPATGTEAF
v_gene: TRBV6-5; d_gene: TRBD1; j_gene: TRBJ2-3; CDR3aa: ASRRDRVVDTQY
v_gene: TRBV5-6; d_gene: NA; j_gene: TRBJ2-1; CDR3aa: ASSYQGTFLEQF
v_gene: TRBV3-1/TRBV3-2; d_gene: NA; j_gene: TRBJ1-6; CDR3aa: ASSRTETYNSPLH
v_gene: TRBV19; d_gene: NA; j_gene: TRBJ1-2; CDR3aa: ASSRQRNYGYT
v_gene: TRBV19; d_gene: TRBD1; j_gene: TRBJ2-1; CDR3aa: ASSIQGQRGNEQF
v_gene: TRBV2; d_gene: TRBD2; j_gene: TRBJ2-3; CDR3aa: ASTPGLAVSTDTQY
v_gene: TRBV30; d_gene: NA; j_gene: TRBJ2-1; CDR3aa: AWSLVEQF
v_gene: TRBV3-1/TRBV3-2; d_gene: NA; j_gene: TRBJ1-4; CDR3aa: ASSPGRGNEKLF
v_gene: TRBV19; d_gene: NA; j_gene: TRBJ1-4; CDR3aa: ASKRTGEKLF
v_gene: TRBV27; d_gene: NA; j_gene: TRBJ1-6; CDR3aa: ASSLREDSPLH
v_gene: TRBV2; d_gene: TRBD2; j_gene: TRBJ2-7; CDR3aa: ASNPGTSGSRRTYEQY
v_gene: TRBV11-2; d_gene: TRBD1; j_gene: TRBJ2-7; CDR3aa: ASSSGQSYEQY
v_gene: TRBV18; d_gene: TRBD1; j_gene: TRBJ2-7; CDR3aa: ASSPRGQANEQY
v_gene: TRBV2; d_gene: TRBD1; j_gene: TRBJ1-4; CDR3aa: ASSSGQGAAKLF
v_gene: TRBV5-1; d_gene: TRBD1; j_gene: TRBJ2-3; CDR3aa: ASSSDRQGSFSDTQY
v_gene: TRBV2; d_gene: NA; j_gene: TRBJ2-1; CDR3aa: ASSEGGYEQF
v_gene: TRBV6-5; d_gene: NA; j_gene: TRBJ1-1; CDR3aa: ASSYPGATEAF
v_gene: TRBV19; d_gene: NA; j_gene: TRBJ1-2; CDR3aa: ACPLGGYT
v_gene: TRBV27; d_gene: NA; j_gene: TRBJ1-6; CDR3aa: ASSTPRGGRDSPLH
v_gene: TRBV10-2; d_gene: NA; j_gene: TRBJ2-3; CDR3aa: ASSWVFPTDTQY
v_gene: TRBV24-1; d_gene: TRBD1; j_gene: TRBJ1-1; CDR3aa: ATSDSSGQGAF
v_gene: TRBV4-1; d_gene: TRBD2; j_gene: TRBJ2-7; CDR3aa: ASSRAGTSGIYEQY
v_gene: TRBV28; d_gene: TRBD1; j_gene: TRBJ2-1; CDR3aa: ASGRTGSSNEQF
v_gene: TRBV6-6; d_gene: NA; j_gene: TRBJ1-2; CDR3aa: ASSTLIGDYGYT
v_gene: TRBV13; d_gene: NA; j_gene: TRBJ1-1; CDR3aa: ASSSYGFGRTLGTEAF
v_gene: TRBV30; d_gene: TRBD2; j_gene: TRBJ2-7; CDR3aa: AWERSGEGSEQY
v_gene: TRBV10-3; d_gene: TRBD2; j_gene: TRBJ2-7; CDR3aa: ATVLGGGAGEQY
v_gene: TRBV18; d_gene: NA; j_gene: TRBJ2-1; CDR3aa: ASSPQGQAEQF
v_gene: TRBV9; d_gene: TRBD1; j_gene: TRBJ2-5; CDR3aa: ASSVGPGQGRQETQY
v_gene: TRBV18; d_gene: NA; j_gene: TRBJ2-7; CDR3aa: ASSPRETYEQY
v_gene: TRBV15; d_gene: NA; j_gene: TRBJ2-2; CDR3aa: ATSRFSGELF
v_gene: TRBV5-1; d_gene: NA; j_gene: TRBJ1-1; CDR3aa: ASSLVGLTEAF
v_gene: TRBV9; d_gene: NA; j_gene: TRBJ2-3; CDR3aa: ASSAGTTDTQY
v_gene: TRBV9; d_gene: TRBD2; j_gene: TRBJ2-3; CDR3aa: ASSARAGGVTDTQY
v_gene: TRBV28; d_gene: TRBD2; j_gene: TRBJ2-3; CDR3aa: ASMGGGPLSTDTQY
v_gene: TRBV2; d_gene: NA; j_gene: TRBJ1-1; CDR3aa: ATRRGNTEAF
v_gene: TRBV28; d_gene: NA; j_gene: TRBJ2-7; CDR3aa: ASSVGRVREQY
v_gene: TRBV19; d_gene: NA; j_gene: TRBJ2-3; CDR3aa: ASSTEGLDTQY
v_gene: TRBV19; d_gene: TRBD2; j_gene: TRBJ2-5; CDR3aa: ASSMGASGVSETQY
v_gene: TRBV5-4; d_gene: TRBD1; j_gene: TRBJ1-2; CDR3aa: ASSFKTGAEVGYT
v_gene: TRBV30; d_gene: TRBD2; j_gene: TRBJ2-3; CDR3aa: AWNRLAGADTQY
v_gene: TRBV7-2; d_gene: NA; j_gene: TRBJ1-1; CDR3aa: ASSFPAKGEAF
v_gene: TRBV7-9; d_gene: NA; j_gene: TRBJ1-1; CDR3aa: ASSLSLGRGRNTEAF